This paragraph covers one TCR beta chain sequence. The junction departs from the called germline gene at one end, perhaps through a read error. Researchers used two-round multiplex PCR to amplify TCR beta CDR3 starting from genomic DNA. Amplification in first-round PCR relied on primers specific to each TRBV and TRBJ gene. TCRdb re-derived calls from the multiplex PCR reads in MiXCR, one entry per CDR3 protein. The repertoire holds some 25,000 distinct CDR3 sequences, with about 36% as singletons. Two sampling time points were used, and 5 to 6.5 milliliters of peripheral blood were drawn at each. The sample is drawn from a study of prognosis after radiotherapy for stage I lung cancer. The overall study: Recruiting of stage I non-small cell lung cancer patients into the study occurred between 2018 and 2019.

The CDR3 has 15 amino acids. In germline, CDR1 is MDHEN, CDR2 SYDVKM. The clonotype originates from a donor at least 50 years old with non-small cell lung cancer. The V call is TRBV28, the J call TRBJ2-7; D uncertain. Sequenced here: PBMCs, sampled before or after stereotactic body radiation therapy (not recorded which). The CDR3 is CVSSYGVIDQFEQYF. The CDR3 DNA sequence: TGTGTCAGCAGTTACGGCGTGATTGATCAGTTCGAGCAGTACTTC. The full variable domain, in which reference TRBV28 and TRBJ2-7 provide the parts outside the CDR3, is DVKVTQSSRYLVKRTGEKVFLECVQDMDHENMFWYRQDPGLGLRLIYFSYDVKMKEKGDIPEGYSVSREKKERFSLILESASTNQTSMYLCVSSYGVIDQFEQYFGPGTRLTVT.